The 27 T cell receptor beta chains reported below all come from one sample, sequenced in a study of blood T cell repertoires in COVID-19. Sequencing used immunoSEQ multiplex PCR; TCRdb keeps in-frame clones, though not all of them. The sample has some 150,000 clones; around 77% are singletons. The sample was peripheral blood. These receptors were obtained from a man aged 50-60 years with active or convalescent COVID-19.

The chain uses TRBV28 and TRBJ1-2, with 10 bases aligning to TRBD1. The CDR3 covers 15 residues. Germline CDR1 is MDHEN and CDR2 is SYDVKM. V shed 6 bases and J 4 bases; nucleotides not matched to a gene: 8. The CDR3 coding sequence is TGTGCCAGCAGGACAGGGGACAGGGGTAGCTATGGCTACACCTTC. It specifies CASRTGDRGSYGYTF.

The chain is built from TRBV28 and TRBJ2-3, with 8 bases lining up with TRBD2. In germline, CDR1 is MDHEN, CDR2 SYDVKM. This CDR3 is 17 amino acids long. J was trimmed by 0 bases and V by 3 bases; bases with no gene match: 8. The CDR3 sequence is CASSFTGAGGSTDTQYF. The DNA for the CDR3 is TGTGCCAGCAGTTTCACGGGGGCGGGAGGAAGCACAGATACGCAGTATTTT.

This clone was counted a single time. The chain combines TRBV27 with TRBJ2-5; 14 bases map to TRBD2. The length of the CDR3 is 15 residues. V was clipped by 5 bases and J by 4 bases; unmatched bases: 3. Germline CDR1 reads MNHEY; CDR2 reads SMNVEV (reference sequence). The CDR3 protein is CASSSGTSGRETQYF. Here the CDR3 DNA reads TGTGCCAGCAGTAGTGGGACTAGCGGGAGAGAGACCCAGTACTTC.

V usage is TRBV15 and J usage is TRBJ2-1; 9 bases agree with TRBD2. Losses at the gene ends were 3 bases for V and 4 bases for J; bases not matched to a gene: 4. The length of the CDR3 is 15 residues. In germline, CDR1 is LNHNV, CDR2 YYDKDF (reference sequence). The CDR3 loop reads CATSRGTSPYNEQFF. CDR3 DNA: TGTGCCACCAGCAGGGGGACTAGCCCATACAATGAGCAGTTCTTC.

The gene calls are TRBV10-1 and TRBJ1-5; D may be TRBD1 (5 bases). The CDR3 extends over 13 amino acids. Germline values: CDR1 WNHNN, CDR2 SYGVQD (reference sequence). V gave up 5 bases and J gave up 4 bases, with 9 bases separating them. This CDR3 is CASSRGLNQPQHF. The CDR3, as DNA: TGCGCCAGCAGTAGGGGACTAAATCAGCCCCAGCATTTT.

In this sample, this clone turned up a few times. CDR3 sequence reads: CASSSPGGNQDEQYF. CDR3 DNA sequence: TGTGCCAGCAGCTCCCCAGGAGGGAATCAAGACGAGCAGTACTTC. This chain links TRBV7-9 with TRBJ2-7, with a possible D match to TRBD2 (6 bases). V lost 4 bases and J 5 bases, leaving 18 bases between the germline ends. Germline V lookup: CDR1 SEHNR, CDR2 FQNEAQ (reference sequence). The CDR3 covers 15 residues.

This clone was observed a handful of times. The rearrangement joins TRBV6-5 to TRBJ1-3; 7 positions match TRBD1. J lost 4 bases, V lost 7 bases, and 7 bases had no gene match. Germline-derived CDR1 and CDR2 are MNHEY and SVGAGI. This CDR3 contains 14 residues. The CDR3 nucleotides are TGTGCCAGCACCGTCAGGGGGTCGGGAAACACCATATATTTT. Its translation: CASTVRGSGNTIYF.

V is TRBV2 and J is TRBJ2-1, with D possibly matching TRBD1 (5 bases). Between the trimmed V and J ends, which lost 6 bases and 10 bases, there was a span of 10 bases. CDR1 and CDR2 (germline): SNHLY, FYNNEI. The CDR3 has 11 residues. The CDR3 nucleotides are TGTGCCAGCAGCCCAAAGGGGGAGCAGTTCTTC. Translation gives CASSPKGEQFF.

This chain joins TRBV10-2 and TRBJ1-5; D unresolved. The V and J ends lost 6 bases and 7 bases respectively, with 13 bases between them. Germline values: CDR1 WSHSY, CDR2 SAAADI. CDR3 length equals 13 residues. CDR3 residues: CASRGGSGQPQHF. The CDR3 nucleotides read TGCGCCAGCAGGGGCGGCAGCGGGCAGCCCCAGCATTTT.

This clone showed up just once. The chain couples TRBV10-3 to TRBJ2-3; D might be TRBD2 (6 bases). The CDR3 loop spans 16 amino acids. V was shortened by 0 bases and J by 2 bases, with 12 bases between the two germline ends. CDR1 ENHRY and CDR2 SYGVKD come from the germline V gene. The CDR3 sequence: CAISESEGRNTDTQYF. The CDR3 DNA is TGTGCCATCAGTGAGTCCGAGGGGAGGAACACAGATACGCAGTATTTT.

The rearrangement uses TRBV11-3 and TRBJ1-1; TRBD1 is a possible D gene (6 bases). Germline V gene data show CDR1 as SGHNT and CDR2 as YENEEA. V was cut by 0 bases and J by 0 bases, with 8 bases left in between. The CDR3 is 15 amino acids. DNA of the CDR3: TGTGCCAGCAGCTTAGATGGACAGATGAACACTGAAGCTTTCTTT. Residues: CASSLDGQMNTEAFF.

This clone has just one count. The chain carries TRBV7-9 and TRBJ1-4; 8 positions match TRBD1. The CDR3 contains 14 residues. CDR1 is SEHNR and CDR2 is FQNEAQ in the germline V gene (reference sequence). Trimming took 5 bases from V and 6 from J; bases not matched to a gene: 5. CDR3 coding DNA: TGTGCCAGCAGCCCCAGGGGGCCGGATGAAAAACTGTTTTTT. Amino acids: CASSPRGPDEKLFF.

This clone has just a few counts. The J gene is TRBJ1-1, the V gene TRBV19; D gene uncertain. Trimming stripped 5 bases from V and 0 bases from J, with 7 bases between. The CDR3 loop spans 13 amino acids. Germline CDR1 and CDR2: LNHDA and SQIVND (reference sequence). The CDR3, as DNA: TGTGCCAGTAGTTCCACTATGAACACTGAAGCTTTCTTT. Translated, it gives CASSSTMNTEAFF.

The chain recombines TRBV29-1 with TRBJ1-1; no reliable D call. V shed 2 bases and J shed 0 bases, with 13 bases lying between them. This CDR3 comprises 15 residues. Germline V lookup: CDR1 SQVTM, CDR2 ANQGSEA. The CDR3 here is CSVEIRGRMNTEAFF. The CDR3 DNA is TGCAGCGTTGAAATACGAGGAAGGATGAACACTGAAGCTTTCTTT. Full variable domain (rest looked up from reference TRBV29-1 and TRBJ1-1): SAVISQKPSRDICQRGTSLTIQCQVDSQVTMMFWYRQQPGQSLTLIATANQGSEATYESGFVIDKFPISRPNLTFSTLTVSNMSPEDSSIYLCSVEIRGRMNTEAFFGQGTRLTVV.

This chain connects TRBV29-1 to TRBJ2-5, with 7 bases identical to TRBD1. Germline V gene data show CDR1 as SQVTM and CDR2 as ANQGSEA. This CDR3 is 12 amino acids long. The trim removed 7 bases at V and 4 bases at J, leaving 6 bases unmatched. For the CDR3, the DNA is TGCAGCGCTCTACAGGGGACAGAGACCCAGTACTTC. Its protein is CSALQGTETQYF. The variable domain in full, with the rest retrieved from reference TRBV29-1 and TRBJ2-5, is SAVISQKPSRDICQRGTSLTIQCQVDSQVTMMFWYRQQPGQSLTLIATANQGSEATYESGFVIDKFPISRPNLTFSTLTVSNMSPEDSSIYLCSALQGTETQYFGPGTRLLVL.

The sample holds a few counts of this clone. This chain joins TRBV6-5 and TRBJ2-1; 7 bases align to TRBD1. The junction had 2 bases not matched to a gene; V was cut back by 8 bases and J by 1 base. Germline V gene lookup returns CDR1 MNHEY and CDR2 SVGAGI. The CDR3 is made up of 13 amino acids. The chain's CDR3 is CASGTASYNEQFF. CDR3 bases: TGTGCCAGCGGGACAGCTTCCTACAATGAGCAGTTCTTC.

V gene TRBV19 combines with J gene TRBJ2-6; 9 nucleotides line up with TRBD2. The CDR3 length is 19 residues. V lost 5 bases and J lost 0; bases outside the gene matches: 11. Germline V lookup: CDR1 LNHDA, CDR2 SQIVND (reference sequence). The CDR3 loop reads CASSVCLAGVPSGANVLTF. The CDR3 bases are TGTGCCAGTAGTGTCTGTTTAGCGGGGGTCCCCTCTGGGGCCAACGTCCTGACTTTC.

The J gene is TRBJ2-3, the V gene TRBV6-6; 8 nucleotides match TRBD2. CDR3 length: 16 amino acids. Germline trimming cut 6 bases from V and 0 bases from J; bases unmatched to any gene: 8. The germline gives CDR1 MNHNY, CDR2 SVGAGI (reference sequence). The CDR3 region is CASSSSGAPSTDTQYF. The DNA for the CDR3 is TGTGCCAGCAGCAGTAGCGGGGCGCCTAGCACAGATACGCAGTATTTT.

The rearrangement links TRBV5-1 to TRBJ2-1; 7 bases agree with TRBD2. The CDR3 runs to 16 residues. Germline V lookup: CDR1 SGHRS, CDR2 YFSETQ. V lost 0 bases and J lost 4; bases outside the gene matches: 7. The CDR3 reads CASSLGREVSYNEQFF. CDR3 DNA: TGCGCCAGCAGCTTGGGACGGGAGGTCTCTTACAATGAGCAGTTCTTC.

The genes are TRBV29-1 and TRBJ2-5; a weak D match, TRBD2 (5 bases). V was clipped by 2 bases and J by 7 bases, with 14 bases between them. The germline CDR1 and CDR2 sequences are SQVTM and ANQGSEA. The CDR3 has 13 residues. In DNA, the CDR3 is TGCAGCGTTGAAAACTTGGCTAGCCGGACCCAGTACTTC. Its translation: CSVENLASRTQYF.

CDR3 bases: TGTGCCAGCAGTTACGGGGGAGGGACCTACGAGCAGTACTTC. Protein sequence: CASSYGGGTYEQYF. This chain links TRBV6-6 with TRBJ2-7; 7 bases align to TRBD2. Per the germline V gene, CDR1 is MNHNY and CDR2 is SVGAGI (reference sequence). The CDR3 consists of 14 residues. The V gene end was trimmed by 2 bases and the J gene end by 2 bases; junction bases not matched to a gene: 3.

This chain uses TRBV7-2 with TRBJ2-5; D not certain. V shed 4 bases and J shed 5 bases, with 8 bases lying between them. The CDR3 covers 12 residues. CDR1 is SGHTA, CDR2 FQGNSA, per germline. The CDR3 DNA follows: TGTGCCAGCAGCTCCACCCGGGAGACCCAGTACTTC. Translated, it gives CASSSTRETQYF.

The V gene is TRBV4-1, the J gene TRBJ2-5, with 7 bases lining up with TRBD2. There are 16 residues in the CDR3. J lost 3 bases, V lost 1 base, and 8 bases had no gene match. Germline loops: CDR1 MGHRA, CDR2 YSYEKL. The CDR3 sequence is CASSQVYGRREETQYF. CDR3 DNA sequence: TGCGCCAGCAGCCAAGTTTACGGGAGGAGGGAAGAGACCCAGTACTTC.

The chain joins TRBV5-1 to TRBJ2-7; no firm D call. CDR3 length: 12 residues. The V end lost 0 bases, the J end lost 4 bases, and 5 bases lay between the germline ends. Germline lookup yields CDR1 SGHRS and CDR2 YFSETQ. CDR3 in DNA: TGCGCCAGCAGCTTGGAGACTTACGAGCAGTACTTC. Amino acid sequence: CASSLETYEQYF.

CDR3 loop: CASSQTGYTEAFF. In DNA form, the CDR3 reads TGTGCCAGCAGTCAAACAGGGTACACTGAAGCTTTCTTT. This rearrangement joins TRBV2 to TRBJ1-1, with D perhaps TRBD1 (6 bases). This CDR3 spans 13 amino acids. Trimming cost V 5 bases and J 3 bases, with 10 bases left between them. Germline V gene sequence: CDR1 SNHLY, CDR2 FYNNEI.

CDR3 sequence reads: CASSAIQGRTEAFF. The DNA of the CDR3 is TGTGCCAGCAGCGCAATACAGGGAAGAACTGAAGCTTTCTTT. The chain couples TRBV2 to TRBJ1-1, with D possibly matching TRBD1 (6 bases). The germline CDR1 and CDR2 sequences are SNHLY and FYNNEI. The CDR3 extends over 14 amino acids. Trimming took 6 bases from V and 5 from J, leaving 16 bases between them.

The J gene is TRBJ2-2, the V gene TRBV7-9, with a tentative D call TRBD2 (5 bases). Germline V gene lookup returns CDR1 SEHNR and CDR2 FQNEAQ (reference sequence). The CDR3 contains 15 residues. Trimming took 2 bases from V and 2 from J, leaving 9 bases between them. This chain's CDR3 is CASSLRLQNTGELFF. The CDR3 DNA is TGTGCCAGCAGCTTACGACTACAAAACACCGGGGAGCTGTTTTTT.